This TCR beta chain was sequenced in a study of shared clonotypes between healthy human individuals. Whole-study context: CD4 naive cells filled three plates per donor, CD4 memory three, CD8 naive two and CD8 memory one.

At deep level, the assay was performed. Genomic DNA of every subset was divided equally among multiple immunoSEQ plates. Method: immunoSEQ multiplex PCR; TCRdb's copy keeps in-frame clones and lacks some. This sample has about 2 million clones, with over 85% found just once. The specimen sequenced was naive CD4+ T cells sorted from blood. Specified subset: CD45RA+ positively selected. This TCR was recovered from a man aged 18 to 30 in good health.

CDR3 sequence (DNA): TGTGCCAGCAGTTTATTGGGTAACGGGGAGCTGTTTTTT. It codes for CASSLLGNGELFF. The gene calls are TRBV27 and TRBJ2-2; no reliable D call. CDR1 and CDR2 from the germline V gene are MNHEY and SMNVEV (reference sequence). Trimming pared 1 base from V and 7 bases from J, leaving 7 bases between. This CDR3 comprises 13 residues.